This passage covers 6 T cell receptor beta chains from one sample sequenced in a study of response to subunit inactivated influenza vaccine. TCRdb itself ran the RT-PCR reads through MiXCR, one entry per CDR3 protein. Among a few hundred thousand distinct CDR3 sequences listed, 22% were seen once. Specimen: PBMCs from blood, collected about 20 months after vaccination. The receptor set was obtained from a man aged 50-75 years who received an inactivated influenza vaccine.

This clonotype came up many times. In nucleotides, the CDR3 is TGCAGTGCCCCTTTGGAGGGGAGCTTAAACTATGGCTACACCTTC. Translation: CSAPLEGSLNYGYTF. The chain links TRBV20-1 to TRBJ1-2, with a weak D call TRBD1 (5 bases). Germline CDR1 DFQATT, CDR2 SNEGSKA (reference sequence). Trimming stripped 6 bases from V and 2 bases from J, with 19 bases between. The CDR3 sequence is 15 residues long.

The V gene is TRBV29-1, the J gene TRBJ1-4; D possibly corresponds to TRBD1 (6 bases). This CDR3 is built from 14 residues. V shed 8 bases and J shed 3 bases, with 16 bases lying between them. CDR1 is SQVTM and CDR2 is ANQGSEA in the germline V gene. The CDR3 bases are TGCAGCATAATACACGCAGGGGCTAATGAAAAACTGTTTTTT. It is translated as CSIIHAGANEKLFF. The full variable domain, rest sourced from reference TRBV29-1 and TRBJ1-4, is SAVISQKPSRDICQRGTSLTIQCQVDSQVTMMFWYRQQPGQSLTLIATANQGSEATYESGFVIDKFPISRPNLTFSTLTVSNMSPEDSSIYLCSIIHAGANEKLFFGSGTQLSVL.

This clonotype was seen more than once but under ten times. V and J are TRBV28 and TRBJ1-1; TRBD1 might be the D (5 bases). V was cut by 5 bases and J by 6 bases, with 19 bases left in between. There are 15 residues in the CDR3. The V gene's germline CDR1 is MDHEN and CDR2 SYDVKM. CDR3 amino acids: CASSPNNRDRPEAFF. The CDR3 DNA is TGTGCCAGCAGTCCTAACAACCGGGACCGACCTGAAGCTTTCTTT.

This chain connects TRBV30 to TRBJ1-4, with 7 bases identical to TRBD1. CDR1 and CDR2 from the germline V gene are GTSNPN and SVGIG (reference sequence). The V gene end was trimmed by 3 bases and the J gene end by 0 bases; junction bases not matched to a gene: 4. The CDR3 spans 15 residues. The CDR3: CAWSAGGATNEKLFF. The CDR3 coding sequence is TGTGCCTGGAGCGCAGGGGGGGCAACTAATGAAAAACTGTTTTTT.

The chain carries TRBV10-3 and TRBJ2-6; the D gene is possibly TRBD2 (5 bases). The V end lost 6 bases, the J end lost 2 bases, and 17 bases lay between the germline ends. The CDR3 sequence is 17 residues long. CDR1 is ENHRY, CDR2 SYGVKD, per germline. The chain's CDR3 is CAIRPEGLSTGANVLTF. The CDR3 DNA sequence: TGTGCCATCAGGCCAGAGGGTCTATCTACTGGGGCCAACGTCCTGACTTTC.

The chain has TRBV29-1 and TRBJ2-5, with a weak D call TRBD2 (6 bases). Germline-derived CDR1 and CDR2 are SQVTM and ANQGSEA. The CDR3 extends over 11 amino acids. Trimming removed 6 bases at V and 3 bases at J, with 8 bases between. DNA for the CDR3: TGCAGCGTGCGGACTAAAGAGACCCAGTACTTC. This sequence encodes CSVRTKETQYF.